This passage covers 28 T cell receptor beta chains from one sample sequenced in a study of control samples from healthy donors and cancer patients. TCRdb's copy holds only in-frame clones and misses some; the assay was immunoSEQ multiplex PCR. This sample has some 74,000 clones, with more than 70% found just once. Sequencing was performed on blood. These receptors came from a woman aged 45-60 years in good health.

The chain recombines TRBV6-1 with TRBJ1-2, with a possible D match to TRBD1 (5 bases). The CDR3 extends over 12 amino acids. V lost 3 bases to trimming and J lost 5 bases, with 7 bases between them. Germline V CDR1 and CDR2: MNHNS, SASEGT. As DNA, the CDR3 is TGTGCCAGCAGTGAGACAGCGTATGGCTACACCTTC. Translation gives CASSETAYGYTF.

The V call is TRBV7-2, the J call TRBJ2-4, with a possible D match to TRBD2 (5 bases). The CDR3 loop spans 13 amino acids. Germline lookup yields CDR1 SGHTA and CDR2 FQGNSA. V was shortened by 5 bases and J by 4 bases, with 9 bases between the two germline ends. The CDR3 DNA sequence: TGTGCCAGCAGCCAAGGACTGAAAAACATTCAGTACTTC. Its translation: CASSQGLKNIQYF.

The chain recombines TRBV27 with TRBJ1-5; possibly TRBD1 for D (5 bases). The germline V and J ends were trimmed by 4 bases and 7 bases, with 14 bases remaining between them. The germline CDR1 and CDR2 sequences are MNHEY and SMNVEV (reference sequence). This CDR3 is built from 14 residues. In DNA, the CDR3 is TGTGCCAGCAGTTCAACCAACCCAGGGCAGCCCCAGCATTTT. This translates into CASSSTNPGQPQHF.

V gene TRBV10-3 combines with J gene TRBJ1-5, with a weak D call TRBD1 (6 bases). CDR3 length equals 14 residues. V gave up 3 bases and J gave up 3 bases, with 9 bases separating them. CDR1 and CDR2 (germline): ENHRY, SYGVKD. The CDR3 nucleotides read TGTGCCATCAGTGACAGGGGAGTCAATCAGCCCCAGCATTTT. Encoded protein: CAISDRGVNQPQHF.

The chain couples TRBV6-4 to TRBJ2-5, with D unresolved. Trimming removed 4 bases at V and 2 bases at J, with 8 bases between. Per germline, CDR1 MRHNA and CDR2 SNTAGT. CDR3 size: 13 residues. The CDR3 is CASSGGPQETQYF. DNA of the CDR3: TGTGCCAGCAGTGGTGGGCCACAAGAGACCCAGTACTTC.

CDR3: CASSPGSDAYEQYF. CDR3 DNA sequence: TGTGCCAGCAGTCCCGGCTCCGACGCCTACGAGCAGTACTTC. J is TRBJ2-7 and V is TRBV21-1. TRBV21-1 is designated a pseudogene. The CDR3 is 14 residues long.

V is TRBV6-5 and J is TRBJ1-1; D is undetermined. Trimming took 2 bases from V and 5 from J, leaving 9 bases between them. The CDR3 contains 13 residues. CDR1 is MNHEY and CDR2 is SVGAGI in the germline V gene. The chain's CDR3 is CASSYALGTEAFF. The CDR3 DNA follows: TGTGCCAGCAGTTACGCCTTGGGGACTGAAGCTTTCTTT.

V usage is TRBV19 and J usage is TRBJ1-5; no clear D. The CDR3 is 13 residues long. Germline CDR1 is LNHDA and CDR2 is SQIVND (reference sequence). Trimming pared 7 bases from V and 2 bases from J, leaving 9 bases between. The CDR3 bases are TGTGCCAGTAACCCCAGACGCAATCAGCCCCAGCATTTT. It yields the protein CASNPRRNQPQHF.

The V call is TRBV19, the J call TRBJ1-5; possible D gene TRBD1, 6 bases. This CDR3 comprises 13 residues. The germline V gene encodes CDR1 LNHDA and CDR2 SQIVND (reference sequence). Between the trimmed V and J ends, which lost 7 bases and 7 bases, there was a span of 14 bases. The CDR3 DNA sequence: TGTGCCAGTAACAGGGTTTATGGACAGCCCCAGCATTTT. Its protein product is CASNRVYGQPQHF.

J is TRBJ2-3 and V is TRBV5-1; D call uncertain. The V end lost 2 bases, the J end lost 0 bases, and 13 bases lay between the germline ends. This CDR3 is 16 amino acids long. In germline, CDR1 is SGHRS, CDR2 YFSETQ. Written as DNA, the CDR3 is TGCGCCAGCAGCTTCTCAGCTGGAACTAGCACAGATACGCAGTATTTT. As protein: CASSFSAGTSTDTQYF.

The genes are TRBV6-1 and TRBJ2-7; D is possibly TRBD1 (6 bases). V was trimmed by 5 bases and J by 2 bases, leaving 10 bases between them. The CDR3 loop spans 13 amino acids. Germline CDR1 MNHNS, CDR2 SASEGT. The CDR3, as DNA: TGTGCCAGCAGTTCGGGACACCCCTACGAGCAGTACTTC. Amino acid sequence: CASSSGHPYEQYF.

The chain uses TRBV3-1 (or the pseudogene TRBV3-2) and TRBJ2-1, with a possible D match to TRBD1 (7 bases). The germline V and J ends were trimmed by 2 bases and 7 bases, with 12 bases remaining between them. The germline V gene has CDR1 LGHDT and CDR2 YNNKEL (reference sequence). CDR3 length equals 14 residues. Here the CDR3 DNA reads TGTGCCAGCAGCCAAAGGACAGGACTAAATGAGCAGTTCTTC. Amino acid sequence: CASSQRTGLNEQFF.

The chain uses TRBV6-6 and TRBJ1-6; 7 bases are a match to TRBD1. V dropped 10 bases and J dropped 9; count of bases not matched to a gene: 9. The CDR3 is made up of 13 amino acids. Germline values: CDR1 MNHNY, CDR2 SVGAGI (reference sequence). The CDR3 reads CATQDRLGSPLHF. DNA of the CDR3: TGTGCCACCCAGGACAGGTTGGGTTCACCCCTCCACTTT.

The chain combines TRBV13 with TRBJ2-7; D may be TRBD1 (6 bases). This CDR3 has 12 residues. Germline V gene sequence: CDR1 PRHDT, CDR2 FYEKMQ (reference sequence). Between the trimmed V and J ends, which lost 3 bases and 5 bases, there was a span of 8 bases. The CDR3, as DNA: TGTGCCAGCAGCTTCAGGGGCCACGAGCAGTACTTC. It encodes CASSFRGHEQYF.

Written as DNA, the CDR3 is TGCGCCAGCAGCTTTGGTTCGGGCGGGGGCATAGATACGCAGTATTTT. Translation gives CASSFGSGGGIDTQYF. This rearrangement joins TRBV5-1 to TRBJ2-3; D might be TRBD2 (7 bases). CDR3 size: 16 residues. Germline loops: CDR1 SGHRS, CDR2 YFSETQ. V shed 2 bases and J shed 5 bases, with 18 bases lying between them.

The chain joins TRBV6-1 to TRBJ1-6; TRBD1 might be the D (5 bases). CDR3 length: 15 amino acids. V shed 2 bases and J shed 9 bases, with 14 bases lying between them. Germline-derived CDR1 and CDR2 are MNHNS and SASEGT. CDR3 DNA sequence: TGTGCCAGCAGTGAATTTATGCAGGGAGGTTCACCCCTCCACTTT. It specifies CASSEFMQGGSPLHF.

V and J are TRBV28 and TRBJ2-7; 9 nucleotides align to TRBD1. CDR1 and CDR2 (germline): MDHEN, SYDVKM. Trimming at V came to 0 bases and at J to 3 bases, leaving 3 bases not matched to a gene. CDR3 length: 15 amino acids. The CDR3 DNA reads as TGTGCCAGCAGTTTATGGACAGGGGGGATCTACGAGCAGTACTTC. Translation gives CASSLWTGGIYEQYF.

The DNA of the CDR3 is TGTGCCAGCAGTGAAGAGTACAGGGTTAACGAGCAGTACTTC. It translates to CASSEEYRVNEQYF. The J gene is TRBJ2-7, the V gene TRBV6-1; D might be TRBD1 (6 bases). The CDR3 is made up of 14 amino acids. Trimming removed 1 base from V and 5 bases from J, with 12 bases in between. CDR1 is MNHNS and CDR2 is SASEGT in the germline V gene.

In its sample, this clone was seen a few times. The chain carries TRBV6-6 and TRBJ1-1; D is undetermined. Between the trimmed V and J ends, which lost 0 bases and 6 bases, there was a span of 8 bases. Germline-derived CDR1 and CDR2 are MNHNY and SVGAGI (reference sequence). The CDR3 sequence is 13 residues long. CDR3 in amino acids: CASSYSMISEAFF. The CDR3 region has the DNA TGTGCCAGCAGTTACTCGATGATTTCTGAAGCTTTCTTT.

The gene calls are TRBV2 and TRBJ2-7; 10 bases align to TRBD1. V lost 9 bases and J lost 3; bases outside the gene matches: 8. Germline values: CDR1 SNHLY, CDR2 FYNNEI. This CDR3 spans 14 amino acids. CDR3 coding DNA: TGTGCCAGTTCAAGGGGGACAGGGGTCTACGAGCAGTACTTC. Encoded protein: CASSRGTGVYEQYF.

CDR3 DNA sequence: TGTGCCAGCAGCCCGTTTAGGGGGATTATCCACGAGCAGTACTTC. It specifies CASSPFRGIIHEQYF. This chain connects TRBV7-8 to TRBJ2-7; D is perhaps TRBD1 (6 bases). The CDR3 is 15 amino acids. V lost 5 bases, J lost 5 bases, and 19 bases lay in between. Per germline, CDR1 SGHVS and CDR2 FQNEAQ.

The CDR3 is CASSVGSRANYGYTF. CDR3 DNA: TGTGCCAGCAGCGTAGGCTCGAGAGCTAACTATGGCTACACCTTC. The rearrangement links TRBV9 to TRBJ1-2; the D is unclear. Trimming stripped 0 bases from V and 0 bases from J, with 9 bases between. The CDR3 extends over 15 amino acids. Germline assignment: CDR1 SGDLS and CDR2 YYNGEE. The full variable domain, with the rest looked up from reference TRBV9 and TRBJ1-2, is DSGVTQTPKHLITATGQRVTLRCSPRSGDLSVYWYQQSLDQGLQFLIQYYNGEERAKGNILERFSAQQFPDLHSELNLSSLELGDSALYFCASSVGSRANYGYTFGSGTRLTVV.

A few counts support this clone. V gene TRBV7-7 combines with J gene TRBJ2-5, with D perhaps matching TRBD2 (5 bases). V was pared by 1 base and J by 5 bases, with 14 bases between. The CDR3 length is 15 residues. Germline CDR1 is SSHAT and CDR2 is FNYEAQ (reference sequence). The CDR3 region is CASSLGANREETQYF. The CDR3 bases are TGTGCCAGCAGCTTAGGCGCTAATAGGGAGGAGACCCAGTACTTC. Filled out from reference TRBV7-7 and TRBJ2-5, the complete variable domain reads GAGVSQSPRYKVTKRGQDVTLRCDPISSHATLYWYQQALGQGPEFLTYFNYEAQPDKSGLPSDRFSAERPEGSISTLTIQRTEQRDSAMYRCASSLGANREETQYFGPGTRLLVL.

The rearrangement links TRBV4-2 to TRBJ2-1; 10 nucleotides agree with TRBD1. The CDR3 is 16 residues long. J was trimmed by 6 bases and V by 0 bases; bases with no gene match: 5. Germline CDR1 LGHNA, CDR2 YNFKEQ. CDR3 sequence: CASSQEGTGVANEQFF. The CDR3 nucleotides are TGTGCCAGCAGCCAAGAGGGGACAGGGGTTGCCAATGAGCAGTTCTTC.

This chain uses TRBV19 with TRBJ1-1; 9 nucleotides align to TRBD1. There are 15 residues in the CDR3. Germline V lookup: CDR1 LNHDA, CDR2 SQIVND (reference sequence). V was pared by 4 bases and J by 1 base, with 4 bases of the junction left unmatched. DNA of the CDR3: TGTGCCAGTAGTACGCGGACAGGGGCGAACACTGAAGCTTTCTTT. Translated: CASSTRTGANTEAFF.

The chain employs TRBV19 and TRBJ1-4; no definite D call. This CDR3 has 15 residues. Germline values: CDR1 LNHDA, CDR2 SQIVND (reference sequence). Trimming cost V 4 bases and J 5 bases, with 14 bases left between them. CDR3 protein: CASSTGGSRNEKLFF. In DNA, the CDR3 is TGTGCCAGTAGTACTGGCGGATCGAGGAATGAAAAACTGTTTTTT.

This chain connects TRBV5-1 to TRBJ1-1; D is perhaps TRBD1 (6 bases). Trimming stripped 2 bases from V and 3 bases from J, with 14 bases between. CDR3 length: 15 amino acids. The V gene's germline CDR1 is SGHRS and CDR2 YFSETQ. The CDR3 DNA reads TGCGCCAGCAGCTTAGGGGGGCTAGGGGACACTGAAGCTTTCTTT. Its protein product is CASSLGGLGDTEAFF. The variable domain in full, with the rest retrieved from reference TRBV5-1 and TRBJ1-1, is KAGVTQTPRYLIKTRGQQVTLSCSPISGHRSVSWYQQTPGQGLQFLFEYFSETQRNKGNFPGRFSGRQFSNSRSEMNVSTLELGDSALYLCASSLGGLGDTEAFFGQGTRLTVV.

With respect to this clone: Mismatch with germline at one junction end may stem from a read error. CDR3 residues: CASRIGDRAPQPQHF. The DNA for the CDR3 is TGTGCCAGTAGAATAGGAGACAGGGCCCCTCAGCCCCAGCATTTT. This chain links TRBV19 with TRBJ1-5; TRBD1 agrees at 7 bases. This CDR3 spans 15 amino acids. Germline values: CDR1 LNHDA, CDR2 SQIVND (reference sequence). Based on the CDR3 plus reference TRBV19 and TRBJ1-5, the full variable domain is DGGITQSPKYLFRKEGQNVTLSCEQNLNHDAMYWYRQDPGQGLRLIYYSQIVNDFQKGDIAEGYSVSREKKESFPLTVTSAQKNPTAFYLCASRIGDRAPQPQHFGDGTRLSIL.